This entry describes one T cell receptor beta chain. Its binding antigen is unknown. No much larger clone is present one base from it, and per-base qualities are unavailable. The CDR3 regions of human TCRbeta chains were analyzed by immunosequencing. On the authors' methods: TCRs in the repertoires were matched against a reference library of SARS-CoV-2-specific TCRs that had been generated with the MIRA antigen-specificity platform. Breadth was defined as the fraction of unique TCRs that were SARS-CoV-2-associated, and depth was defined as the fraction of total T cells that were SARS-CoV-2-associated. Each spike-specific TCR was assigned to its reactive spike region and to a CD4 or CD8 class using the MIRA data. Log10-transformed breadth and depth values were compared by one-way ANOVA with Sidak's multiple comparisons tests. TCRdb retrieved this table from immuneACCESS and kept in-frame rearrangements only. Not all clones are present; in checked studies, unresolved V genes account for under half, and no reason is known for the remainder. The V and J calls and clone size come from that table; D and trimming were worked out from the DNA. The sample data list more than 150,000 clones, and around 88% of these were observed just once. More than 0.4% of the sample belongs to the ten largest clones.

This sample is drawn from a study of T cell responses to AZD1222 COVID-19 vaccine (TCRdb year 2021). In the study overall: AZD1222 recipients whose second dose came at about 4 weeks and those whose second dose came at about 12 weeks were combined into one group, since spike-specific TCR depth and breadth did not differ between the two schedules. A total of around 240 trial participants underwent TCR sequencing, of whom roughly 210 had received two doses of AZD1222 and around 25 had received two doses of the MenACWY control vaccine. Trial participants were enrolled by age into subgroups of 18-55, 56-69 and 70-plus years, and 148, 28 and 57 TCR-sequenced participants, respectively, were included in these subgroups. What the study reported, not specific to this receptor: Spike-specific TCR breadth and depth rose significantly after two AZD1222 doses compared with day 0 and with MenACWY recipients. Vaccine-associated CD4 TCRs spanned the whole spike protein, with dominant responses in regions 160-218 and 743-854. Because no samples from the day 14 peak response were available, repertoires could be characterized only after the peak T cell response. Reportedly, almost half of the unique spike-specific TCRs recognized epitopes lying outside the regions that are mutated in the B.1.351 and B.1.1.7 variants. In the small 56-69-year group, the increase in depth fell short of significance, most likely because of low power. Participants were mostly white British, with more females than males. The authors suggested clonal diversity may have been underestimated. Conclusions about previously exposed vaccinees are limited because only six or seven AZD1222 recipients were SARS-CoV-2 seropositive at baseline.

Per the publication, the time point label means: baseline before first vaccination. The vaccinee samples were drawn from two UK trials, COV001 and COV002, one of which was a single-blind randomized controlled phase 2/3 trial testing AZD1222 (ChAdOx1 nCoV-19) in healthy adults. For TCRbeta chain sequencing, PBMC samples were collected from trial participants at day 0 and at day 28 after the second dose. V is pruned by 7 bases and J by 8 bases, leaving 3 bases of the junction without a gene match. Looking up the germline V gene yields CDR1 SNHLY and CDR2 FYNNEI. From the cysteine up to the phenylalanine, the CDR3 has a length of 13 residues. The entry retains the CDR3 DNA only, 39 bases that are in frame from base 1.

The starting material was peripheral blood, obtained on day 0 of AZD1222 vaccination. The receptor was derived from an adult in good health. This chain joins TRBV2 to TRBJ1-6; a stretch of 9 junction bases matches TRBD1. The CDR3 region has the sequence CASKGQGDSPLHF. The bases are TGTGCCAGCAAGGGACAGGGTGATTCACCCCTCCACTTT.